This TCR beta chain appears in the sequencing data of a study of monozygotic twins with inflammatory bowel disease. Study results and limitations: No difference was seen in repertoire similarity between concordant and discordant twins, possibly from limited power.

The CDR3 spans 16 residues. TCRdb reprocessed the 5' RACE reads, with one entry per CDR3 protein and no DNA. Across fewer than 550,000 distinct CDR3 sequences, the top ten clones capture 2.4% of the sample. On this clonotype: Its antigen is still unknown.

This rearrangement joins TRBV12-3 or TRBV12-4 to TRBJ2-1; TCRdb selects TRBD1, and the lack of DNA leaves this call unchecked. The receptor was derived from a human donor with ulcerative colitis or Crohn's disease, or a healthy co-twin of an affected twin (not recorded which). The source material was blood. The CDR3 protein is CASNDKTGASPREQFF.